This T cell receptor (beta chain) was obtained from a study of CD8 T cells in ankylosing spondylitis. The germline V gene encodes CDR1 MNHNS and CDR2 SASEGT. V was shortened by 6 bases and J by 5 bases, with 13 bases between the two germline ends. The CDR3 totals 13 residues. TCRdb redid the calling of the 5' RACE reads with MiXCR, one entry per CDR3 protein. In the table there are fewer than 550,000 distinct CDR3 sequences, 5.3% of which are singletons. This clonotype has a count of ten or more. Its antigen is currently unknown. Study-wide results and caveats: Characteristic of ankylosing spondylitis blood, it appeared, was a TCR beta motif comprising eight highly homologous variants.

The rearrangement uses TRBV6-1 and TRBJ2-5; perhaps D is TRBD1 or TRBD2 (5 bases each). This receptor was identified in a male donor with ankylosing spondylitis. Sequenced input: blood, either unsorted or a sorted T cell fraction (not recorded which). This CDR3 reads CASRTGPRETQYF. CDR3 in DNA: TGTGCCAGCAGGACGGGGCCTCGGGAGACCCAGTACTTC.